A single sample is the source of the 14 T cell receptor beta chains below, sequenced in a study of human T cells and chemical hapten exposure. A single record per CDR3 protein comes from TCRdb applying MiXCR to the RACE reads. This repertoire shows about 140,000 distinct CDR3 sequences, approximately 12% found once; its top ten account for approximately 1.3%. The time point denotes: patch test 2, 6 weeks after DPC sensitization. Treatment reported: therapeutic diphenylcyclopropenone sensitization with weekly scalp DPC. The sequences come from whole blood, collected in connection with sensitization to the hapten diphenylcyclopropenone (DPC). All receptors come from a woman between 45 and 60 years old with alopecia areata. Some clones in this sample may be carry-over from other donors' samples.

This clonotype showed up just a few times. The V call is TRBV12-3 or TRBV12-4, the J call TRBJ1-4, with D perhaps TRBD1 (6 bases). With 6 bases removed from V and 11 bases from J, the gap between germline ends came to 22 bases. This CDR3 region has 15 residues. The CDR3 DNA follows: TGTGCCAGCAGCCCAGGCGGCCAAGCAAGGGGGAAACTGTTTTTT. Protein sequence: CASSPGGQARGKLFF.

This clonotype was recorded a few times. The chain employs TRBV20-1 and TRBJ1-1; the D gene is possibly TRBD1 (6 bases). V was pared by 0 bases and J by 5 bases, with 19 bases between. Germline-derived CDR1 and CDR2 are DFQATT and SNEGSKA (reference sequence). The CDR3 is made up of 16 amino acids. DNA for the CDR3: TGCAGTGCTAGAGATCGAATTGGGGGGCTGAGGACTGAAGCTTTCTTT. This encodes CSARDRIGGLRTEAFF.

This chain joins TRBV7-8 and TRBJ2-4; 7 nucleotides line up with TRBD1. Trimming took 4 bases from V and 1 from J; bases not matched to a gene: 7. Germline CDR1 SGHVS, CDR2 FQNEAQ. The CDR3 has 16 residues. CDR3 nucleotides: TGTGCCAGCAGCTCGGACAGGACGGTGGCCAAAAACATTCAGTACTTC. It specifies CASSSDRTVAKNIQYF.

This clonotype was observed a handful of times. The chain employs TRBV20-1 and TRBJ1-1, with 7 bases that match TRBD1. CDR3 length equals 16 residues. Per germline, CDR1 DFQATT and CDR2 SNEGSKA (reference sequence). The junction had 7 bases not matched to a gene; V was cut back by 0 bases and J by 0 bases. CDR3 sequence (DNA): TGCAGTGCTAGAGAGGGGGGACAGTCTTTGAACACTGAAGCTTTCTTT. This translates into CSAREGGQSLNTEAFF.

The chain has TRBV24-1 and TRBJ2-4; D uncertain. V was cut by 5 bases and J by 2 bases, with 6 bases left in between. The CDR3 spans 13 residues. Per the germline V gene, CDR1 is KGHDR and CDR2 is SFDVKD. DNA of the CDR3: TGTGCCACCAGTGGGGGTTCCAAAAACATTCAGTACTTC. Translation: CATSGGSKNIQYF.

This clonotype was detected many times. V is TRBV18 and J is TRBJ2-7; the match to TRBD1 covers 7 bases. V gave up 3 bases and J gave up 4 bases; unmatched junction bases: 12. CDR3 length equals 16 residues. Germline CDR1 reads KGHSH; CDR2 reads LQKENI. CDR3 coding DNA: TGTGCCAGCTCACCCTATGGACAGGTCGAAGGGTACGAGCAGTACTTC. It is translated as CASSPYGQVEGYEQYF.

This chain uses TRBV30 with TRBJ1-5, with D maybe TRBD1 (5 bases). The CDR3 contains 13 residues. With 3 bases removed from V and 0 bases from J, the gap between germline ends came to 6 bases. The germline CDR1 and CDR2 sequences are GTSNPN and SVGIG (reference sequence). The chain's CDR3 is CAWRGDSNQPQHF. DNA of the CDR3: TGTGCCTGGAGGGGGGATAGCAATCAGCCCCAGCATTTT.

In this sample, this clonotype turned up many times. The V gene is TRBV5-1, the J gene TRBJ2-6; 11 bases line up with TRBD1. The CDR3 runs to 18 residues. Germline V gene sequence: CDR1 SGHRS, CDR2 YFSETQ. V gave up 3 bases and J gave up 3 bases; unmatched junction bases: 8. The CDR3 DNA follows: TGCGCCAGCAGCTCCCGGACAGGGGGCGAATTTGGGGCCAACGTCCTGACTTTC. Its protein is CASSSRTGGEFGANVLTF.

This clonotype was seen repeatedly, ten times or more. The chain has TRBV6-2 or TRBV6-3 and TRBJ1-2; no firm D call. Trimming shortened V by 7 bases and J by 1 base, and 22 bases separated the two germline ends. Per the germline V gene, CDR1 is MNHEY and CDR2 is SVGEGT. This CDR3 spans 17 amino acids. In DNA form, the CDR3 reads TGTGCCAGCAAACCCCGAGACGGTCTACTCATTAACTATGGCTACACCTTC. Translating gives CASKPRDGLLINYGYTF.

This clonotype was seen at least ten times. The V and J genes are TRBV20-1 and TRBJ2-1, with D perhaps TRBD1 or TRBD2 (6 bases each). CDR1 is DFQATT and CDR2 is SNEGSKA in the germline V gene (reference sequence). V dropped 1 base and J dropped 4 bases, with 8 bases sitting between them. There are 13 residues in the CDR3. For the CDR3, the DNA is TGCAGTGCTAGAGTAGGGGGGTACAATGAGCAGTTCTTC. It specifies CSARVGGYNEQFF.

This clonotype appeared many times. The CDR3 coding sequence is TGTGCCAGCTCACCACGTCCGGAGGATACGCAGTATTTT. Protein: CASSPRPEDTQYF. The J gene is TRBJ2-3, the V gene TRBV18; no definite D call. V was cut by 1 base and J by 6 bases, with 8 bases left in between. Per the germline V gene, CDR1 is KGHSH and CDR2 is LQKENI. The CDR3 has 13 residues.

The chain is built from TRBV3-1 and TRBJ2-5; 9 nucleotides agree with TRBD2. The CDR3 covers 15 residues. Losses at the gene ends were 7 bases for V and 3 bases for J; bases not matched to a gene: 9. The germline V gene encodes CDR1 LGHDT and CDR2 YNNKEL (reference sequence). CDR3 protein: CASTRIAGDEETQYF. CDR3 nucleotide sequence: TGTGCCAGCACCCGGATAGCGGGAGACGAAGAGACCCAGTACTTC.

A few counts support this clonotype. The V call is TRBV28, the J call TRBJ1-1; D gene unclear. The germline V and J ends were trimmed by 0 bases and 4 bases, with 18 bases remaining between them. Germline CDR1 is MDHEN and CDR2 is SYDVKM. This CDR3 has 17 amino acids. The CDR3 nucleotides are TGTGCCAGCAGTTTATGGTCCCGCTCTAGTGGTCGCACTGAAGCTTTCTTT. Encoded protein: CASSLWSRSSGRTEAFF.

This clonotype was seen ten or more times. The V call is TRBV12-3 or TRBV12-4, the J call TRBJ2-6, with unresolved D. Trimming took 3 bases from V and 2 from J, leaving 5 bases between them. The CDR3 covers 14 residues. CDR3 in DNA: TGTGCCAGCAGTTTCTCGGCTGGGGCCAACGTCCTGACTTTC. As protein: CASSFSAGANVLTF.